This T cell receptor beta chain derives from a study of beta chain features in type 1 diabetes. This clone showed up many times. Each of the CD4+ naive, central memory, regulatory and stem cell-like memory populations was sorted via CD45RO/CCR7/CD25/CD127/CD95/CD27. V was pared by 6 bases and J by 6 bases, with 12 bases between. The CDR3 length is 13 residues. Germline V gene data show CDR1 as MNHEY and CDR2 as SMNVEV (reference sequence). What was sequenced were expressed TCRB transcripts, since all of the isolated RNA had been reverse transcribed. Sequencing used immunoSEQ multiplex PCR; TCRdb keeps in-frame clones, though not all of them. The sample yields about 290,000 clones, 8% seen once.

The chain is built from TRBV27 and TRBJ1-5; TRBD1 might be the D (5 bases). This TCR was recovered from a woman aged 18-30 years in good health. What was sequenced was central memory CD4+ T cells from blood. CDR3 coding DNA: TGTGCCAGCAGGCAGGGCTGGAGTCAGCCCCAGCATTTT. Its protein is CASRQGWSQPQHF.